The 18 T cell receptor beta chains presented below share a single source sample, sequenced in a study of shared clonotypes between healthy human individuals. Sequencing used immunoSEQ multiplex PCR; TCRdb keeps in-frame clones, though not all of them. The profile shows about half a million clones, around 80% of them singletons. The sample was PBMCs. The receptors come from a woman in her 40s in good health. Some clones in this sample may be carry-over from other donors' samples.

The chain combines TRBV28 with TRBJ2-1, with TRBD1 matching over 10 bases. V shed 5 bases, J shed 3 bases, and the junction held 7 bases outside the gene matches. The CDR3 extends over 16 amino acids. Per germline, CDR1 MDHEN and CDR2 SYDVKM. This CDR3 reads CASSTRQGANYNEQFF. CDR3 coding DNA: TGTGCCAGCAGTACCCGACAGGGGGCAAACTACAATGAGCAGTTCTTC.

In this sample, this clone turned up a few times. For the CDR3, the DNA is TGTGCCAGCAGAAGACACCGCCGGACTGAAGCTTTCTTT. Amino acids: CASRRHRRTEAFF. The chain carries TRBV6-5 and TRBJ1-1, with D hard to call. Trimming pared 6 bases from V and 5 bases from J, leaving 13 bases between. Looked up from germline, CDR1 is MNHEY and CDR2 is SVGAGI. This CDR3 has 13 residues.

The chain combines TRBV19 with TRBJ2-2; 7 bases fit TRBD1. The ends lost 6 bases at V and 5 bases at J; junction bases unmatched: 9. The germline V gene encodes CDR1 LNHDA and CDR2 SQIVND (reference sequence). The length of the CDR3 is 15 residues. CDR3 DNA sequence: TGTGCCAGTAGAGAACAGGGGATTGAGACCGGGGAGCTGTTTTTT. This encodes CASREQGIETGELFF.

The J gene is TRBJ2-7, the V gene TRBV2; 8 bases line up with TRBD1. Germline lookup yields CDR1 SNHLY and CDR2 FYNNEI. V lost 6 bases and J lost 10; bases outside the gene matches: 5. The CDR3 consists of 11 residues. The CDR3 loop is CASRDRGTQYF. The CDR3 DNA reads as TGTGCCAGCAGAGACAGGGGAACTCAGTACTTC. Drawing the rest from reference TRBV2 and TRBJ2-7, the complete variable domain is EPEVTQTPSHQVTQMGQEVILRCVPISNHLYFYWYRQILGQKVEFLVSFYNNEISEKSEIFDDQFSVERPDGSNFTLKIRSTKLEDSAMYFCASRDRGTQYFGPGTRLTVT.

V usage is TRBV2 and J usage is TRBJ2-3; 8 bases agree with TRBD1. Germline V gives CDR1 SNHLY, CDR2 FYNNEI. The V and J ends lost 7 bases and 5 bases, in that order; junction bases with no gene match: 8. The CDR3 contains 14 residues. The CDR3 nucleotides are TGTGCCAGCATCTCGCAGGGGGCTGGAGATACGCAGTATTTT. Its translation is CASISQGAGDTQYF.

The CDR3 sequence: CASSLVRRDTGELFF. In DNA, the CDR3 is TGCGCCAGCAGCTTGGTGCGCAGGGACACCGGGGAGCTGTTTTTT. The chain combines TRBV10-2 with TRBJ2-2; perhaps TRBD1 as D (5 bases). The CDR3 has 15 residues. Between the trimmed V and J ends, which lost 6 bases and 3 bases, there was a span of 14 bases. The germline gives CDR1 WSHSY, CDR2 SAAADI.

J is TRBJ1-3 and V is TRBV2, with D unresolved. The germline V gene encodes CDR1 SNHLY and CDR2 FYNNEI. V lost 3 bases and J lost 0, with 9 bases in between. This CDR3 has 15 amino acids. CDR3 residues: CASSDEPYSGNTIYF. CDR3 in DNA: TGTGCCAGCAGTGATGAGCCTTACTCTGGAAACACCATATATTTT.

The rearrangement joins TRBV27 to TRBJ2-1; 8 nucleotides match TRBD2. Germline CDR1 is MNHEY and CDR2 is SMNVEV (reference sequence). CDR3 length: 14 amino acids. J lost 6 bases, V lost 5 bases, and 6 bases had no gene match. The CDR3 bases are TGTGCCAGCAGTCCGGGACTAGAGGCCAATGAGCAGTTCTTC. This sequence encodes CASSPGLEANEQFF.

The chain uses TRBV9 and TRBJ2-2; tentatively, D is TRBD1 (5 bases). From germline, CDR1 is SGDLS and CDR2 YYNGEE. The V gene lost 2 bases and the J gene lost 7 bases, with 12 bases spanning the gap. This CDR3 is built from 14 residues. The CDR3 protein is CASSVSGLSGELFF. DNA for the CDR3: TGTGCCAGCAGCGTTTCAGGGCTGAGCGGGGAGCTGTTTTTT.

The genes are TRBV10-3 and TRBJ2-2; 7 bases are shared with TRBD2. V was clipped by 6 bases and J by 6 bases; unmatched bases: 7. The CDR3 length is 14 residues. Germline CDR1 reads ENHRY; CDR2 reads SYGVKD. The CDR3 DNA is TGTGCCATCAGCGTCCGCGGGAGCCCCGGGGAGCTGTTTTTT. It codes for CAISVRGSPGELFF.

V and J are TRBV7-3 and TRBJ1-1; D is possibly TRBD1 (5 bases). The CDR3 contains 13 residues. V was shortened by 5 bases and J by 4 bases, with 11 bases between the two germline ends. CDR1 is SGHTA and CDR2 is FQGTGA in the germline V gene. DNA of the CDR3: TGTGCCAGCAGCACAAACCAGGGCACTGAAGCTTTCTTT. Amino acids: CASSTNQGTEAFF.

The genes are TRBV28 and TRBJ2-1, with D possibly called TRBD1 or TRBD2 (5 bases each). The CDR3 sequence is 16 residues long. CDR1 MDHEN and CDR2 SYDVKM come from the germline V gene. The ends were cut back, 5 bases at V and 5 bases at J, with 19 bases in the middle. This chain's CDR3 is CASSIIPGRGNNEQFF. The CDR3 DNA reads TGTGCCAGCAGTATAATCCCGGGACGAGGAAACAATGAGCAGTTCTTC. Together with reference TRBV28 and TRBJ2-1, the CDR3 gives the full variable domain: DVKVTQSSRYLVKRTGEKVFLECVQDMDHENMFWYRQDPGLGLRLIYFSYDVKMKEKGDIPEGYSVSREKKERFSLILESASTNQTSMYLCASSIIPGRGNNEQFFGPGTRLTVL.

This clone was seen a single time. This sequence joins TRBV28 and TRBJ2-1; D remains ambiguous. The CDR3 extends over 14 amino acids. Germline V CDR1 and CDR2: MDHEN, SYDVKM. V was shortened by 4 bases and J by 4 bases, with 11 bases between the two germline ends. The CDR3 region has the DNA TGTGCCAGCAGTTCAGGACCTTTATACAATGAGCAGTTCTTC. Translating gives CASSSGPLYNEQFF.

The chain combines TRBV19 with TRBJ1-6; weak D call: TRBD1 (5 bases). CDR3 length: 15 residues. Germline CDR1 LNHDA, CDR2 SQIVND (reference sequence). Trimming took off 5 bases at V and 7 bases at J, with 15 bases between the two ends. In nucleotides, the CDR3 is TGTGCCAGTAGTCCCCATGGGACCATAAATTCACCCCTCCACTTT. Translated, it gives CASSPHGTINSPLHF. Based on the CDR3 plus reference TRBV19 and TRBJ1-6, the full variable domain is DGGITQSPKYLFRKEGQNVTLSCEQNLNHDAMYWYRQDPGQGLRLIYYSQIVNDFQKGDIAEGYSVSREKKESFPLTVTSAQKNPTAFYLCASSPHGTINSPLHFGNGTRLTVT.

This clone was seen just once. V and J are TRBV7-3 and TRBJ2-7; maybe TRBD2 (6 bases). The ends were cut back, 5 bases at V and 3 bases at J, with 17 bases in the middle. CDR3 length: 15 amino acids. The V gene's germline CDR1 is SGHTA and CDR2 FQGTGA. The CDR3 loop reads CASSDGRRDRYEQYF. The CDR3 coding sequence is TGTGCCAGCAGCGACGGGCGGCGGGACCGCTACGAGCAGTACTTC.

The genes are TRBV7-2 and TRBJ1-2; D is ambiguous. The V gene lost 2 bases and the J gene lost 4 bases, with 17 bases spanning the gap. This CDR3 spans 16 amino acids. CDR1 is SGHTA, CDR2 FQGNSA, per germline. In DNA, the CDR3 is TGTGCCAGCAGCTTATACCGCCCGCCGGTGAGCTATGGCTACACCTTC. It specifies CASSLYRPPVSYGYTF.

This chain uses TRBV19 with TRBJ2-6; 7 positions agree with TRBD1. The CDR3 has 17 residues. V dropped 4 bases and J dropped 0; count of bases not matched to a gene: 6. The germline V gene encodes CDR1 LNHDA and CDR2 SQIVND (reference sequence). CDR3 loop: CASSRWDRSSGANVLTF. The CDR3 DNA is TGTGCCAGTAGTAGGTGGGACAGAAGCTCTGGGGCCAACGTCCTGACTTTC.

The chain carries TRBV30 and TRBJ1-3, with D maybe TRBD1 (6 bases). Germline CDR1 reads GTSNPN; CDR2 reads SVGIG (reference sequence). This CDR3 contains 13 residues. V was shortened by 5 bases and J by 0 bases, with 8 bases between the two germline ends. The CDR3 DNA reads as TGTGCCTGGGAGGGGGACTCTGGAAACACCATATATTTT. Amino acids: CAWEGDSGNTIYF.